This T cell receptor beta chain was recorded in a study of blood T cell repertoires in COVID-19. On the study more broadly: Sites in the United States, Italy and Spain provided acute and convalescent COVID-19 samples. T cells, B-cell-depleted T cells, or PBMCs supplied cDNA or gDNA.

In the authors' workflow: Reference gene primers were amplified, and this amplification served to estimate nucleated cell counts. Profiling relied on immunoSEQ multiplex PCR, and the TCRdb table lists in-frame clones only, not all of them. V, J and clone size reflect that table, while D and trimming were determined from the DNA. This repertoire shows around 200,000 clones, roughly 80% found once; its top ten account for under 15%. This clone was counted a few times. Germline V gives CDR1 LNHDA, CDR2 SQIVND (reference sequence). This CDR3 has 17 residues. V shed 4 bases and J 4 bases; nucleotides not matched to a gene: 10.

This receptor was taken from a man aged 30-40 years with active or convalescent COVID-19. Material for sequencing was peripheral blood. This sequence joins TRBV19 and TRBJ1-5; 10 nucleotides agree with TRBD1. CDR3 protein: CASSTRDRGGNNQPQHF. CDR3 nucleotide sequence: TGTGCCAGTAGTACCCGGGACAGGGGCGGGAATAATCAGCCCCAGCATTTT.